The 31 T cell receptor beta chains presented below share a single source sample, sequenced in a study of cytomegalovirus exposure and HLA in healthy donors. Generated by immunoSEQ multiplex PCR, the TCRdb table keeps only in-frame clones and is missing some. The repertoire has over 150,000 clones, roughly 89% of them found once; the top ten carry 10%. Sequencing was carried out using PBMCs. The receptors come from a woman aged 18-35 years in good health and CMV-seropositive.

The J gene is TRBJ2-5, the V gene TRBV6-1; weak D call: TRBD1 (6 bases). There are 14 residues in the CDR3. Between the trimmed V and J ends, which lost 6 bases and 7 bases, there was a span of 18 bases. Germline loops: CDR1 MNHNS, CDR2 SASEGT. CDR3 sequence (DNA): TGTGCCAGCAGGGACAGATCAACTCCGGGGACCCAGTACTTC. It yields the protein CASRDRSTPGTQYF.

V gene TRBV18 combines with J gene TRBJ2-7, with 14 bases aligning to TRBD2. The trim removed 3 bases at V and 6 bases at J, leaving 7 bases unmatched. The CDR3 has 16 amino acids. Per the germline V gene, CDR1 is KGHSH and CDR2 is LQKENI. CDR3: CASSPAGLAGVVEQYF. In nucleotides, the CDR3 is TGTGCCAGCTCACCGGCGGGACTAGCGGGAGTAGTCGAGCAGTACTTC.

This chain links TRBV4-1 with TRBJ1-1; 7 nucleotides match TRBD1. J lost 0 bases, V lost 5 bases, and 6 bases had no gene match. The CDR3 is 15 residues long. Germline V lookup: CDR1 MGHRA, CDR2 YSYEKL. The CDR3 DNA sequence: TGCGCCAGCAGCAAAGCGGGACAGATGAACACTGAAGCTTTCTTT. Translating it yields CASSKAGQMNTEAFF.

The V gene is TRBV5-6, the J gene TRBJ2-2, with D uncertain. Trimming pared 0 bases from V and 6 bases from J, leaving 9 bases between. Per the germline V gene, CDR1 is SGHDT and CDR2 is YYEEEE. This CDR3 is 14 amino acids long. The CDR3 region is CASSLGLSAGELFF. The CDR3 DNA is TGTGCCAGCAGCTTGGGCCTATCCGCCGGGGAGCTGTTTTTT.

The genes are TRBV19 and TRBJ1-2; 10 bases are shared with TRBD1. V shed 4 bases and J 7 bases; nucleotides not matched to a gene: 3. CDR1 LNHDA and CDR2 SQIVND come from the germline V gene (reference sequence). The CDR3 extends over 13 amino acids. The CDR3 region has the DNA TGTGCCAGTAGTAGACAGGGGGCCTCTGGCTACACCTTC. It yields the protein CASSRQGASGYTF.

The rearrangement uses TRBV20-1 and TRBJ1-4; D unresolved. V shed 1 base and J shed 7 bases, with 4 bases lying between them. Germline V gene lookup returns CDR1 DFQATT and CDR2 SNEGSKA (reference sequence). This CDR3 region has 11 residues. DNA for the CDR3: TGCAGTGCTAGAGCCGGTGAAAAACTGTTTTTT. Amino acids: CSARAGEKLFF.

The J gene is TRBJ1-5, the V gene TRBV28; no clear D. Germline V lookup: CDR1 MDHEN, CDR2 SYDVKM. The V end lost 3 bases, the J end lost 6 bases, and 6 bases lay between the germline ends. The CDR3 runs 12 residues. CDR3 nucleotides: TGTGCCAGCAGTTTTTCCGGTCAGCCCCAGCATTTT. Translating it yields CASSFSGQPQHF.

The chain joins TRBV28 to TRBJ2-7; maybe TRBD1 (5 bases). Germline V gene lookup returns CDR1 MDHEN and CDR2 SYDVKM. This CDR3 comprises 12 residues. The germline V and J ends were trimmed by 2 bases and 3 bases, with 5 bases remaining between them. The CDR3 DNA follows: TGTGCCAGCAGTTTAGACAGCTACGAGCAGTACTTC. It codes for CASSLDSYEQYF.

This chain's CDR3 is CASSVRTGFLSGANVLTF. CDR3 nucleotide sequence: TGTGCCAGCAGCGTCCGGACAGGATTCCTCTCTGGGGCCAACGTCCTGACTTTC. The chain recombines TRBV9 with TRBJ2-6; 7 positions match TRBD1. The V gene end was trimmed by 2 bases and the J gene end by 0 bases; junction bases not matched to a gene: 8. From germline, CDR1 is SGDLS and CDR2 YYNGEE. This CDR3 is 18 amino acids long. The full variable domain, completed using reference TRBV9 and TRBJ2-6, is DSGVTQTPKHLITATGQRVTLRCSPRSGDLSVYWYQQSLDQGLQFLIQYYNGEERAKGNILERFSAQQFPDLHSELNLSSLELGDSALYFCASSVRTGFLSGANVLTFGAGSRLTVL.

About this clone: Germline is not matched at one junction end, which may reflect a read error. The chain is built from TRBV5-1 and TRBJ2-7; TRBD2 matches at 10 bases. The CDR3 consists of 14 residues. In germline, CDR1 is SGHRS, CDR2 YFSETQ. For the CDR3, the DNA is TGTGCCAGCAGCCTAAGCGGGAGGGGCCTCGAGCAGTACTTC. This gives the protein CASSLSGRGLEQYF.

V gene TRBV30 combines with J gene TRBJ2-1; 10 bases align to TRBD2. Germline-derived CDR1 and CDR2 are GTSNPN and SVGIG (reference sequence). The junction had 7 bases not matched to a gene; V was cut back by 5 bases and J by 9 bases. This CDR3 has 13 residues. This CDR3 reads CAWSGTSAGEQFF. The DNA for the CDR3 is TGTGCCTGGTCAGGGACTAGCGCAGGTGAGCAGTTCTTC.

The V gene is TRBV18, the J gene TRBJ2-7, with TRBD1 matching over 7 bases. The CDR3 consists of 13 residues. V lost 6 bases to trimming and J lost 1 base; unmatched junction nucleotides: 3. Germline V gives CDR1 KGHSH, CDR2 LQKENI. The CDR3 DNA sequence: TGTGCCAGCTCGCCGGACAGGTCCTACGAGCAGTACTTC. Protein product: CASSPDRSYEQYF.

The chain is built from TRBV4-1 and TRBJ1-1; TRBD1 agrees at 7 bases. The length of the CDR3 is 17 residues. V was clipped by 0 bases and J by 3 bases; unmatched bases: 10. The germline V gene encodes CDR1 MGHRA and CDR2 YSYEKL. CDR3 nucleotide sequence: TGCGCCAGCAGCCAAGAGCCGACAGGGCCTTGGGACACTGAAGCTTTCTTT. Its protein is CASSQEPTGPWDTEAFF.

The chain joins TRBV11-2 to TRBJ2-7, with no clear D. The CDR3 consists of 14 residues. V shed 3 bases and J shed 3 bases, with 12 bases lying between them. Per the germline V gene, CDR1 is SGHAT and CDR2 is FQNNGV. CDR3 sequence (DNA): TGTGCCAGCAGCTTGGGCCGTGCCTTCTACGAGCAGTACTTC. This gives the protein CASSLGRAFYEQYF.

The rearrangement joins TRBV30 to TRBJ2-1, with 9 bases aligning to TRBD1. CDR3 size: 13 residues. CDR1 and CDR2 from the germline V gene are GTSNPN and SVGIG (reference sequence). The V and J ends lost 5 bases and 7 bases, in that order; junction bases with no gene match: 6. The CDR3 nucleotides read TGTGCCTGGGGGGACAGGGAAGTTAATGAGCAGTTCTTC. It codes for CAWGDREVNEQFF.

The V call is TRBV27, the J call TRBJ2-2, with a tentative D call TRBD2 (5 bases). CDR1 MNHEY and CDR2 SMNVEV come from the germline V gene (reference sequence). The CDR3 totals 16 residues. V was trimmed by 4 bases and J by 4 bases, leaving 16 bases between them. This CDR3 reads CASSSEGVTFTGELFF. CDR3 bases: TGTGCCAGCAGTTCTGAGGGAGTGACTTTCACCGGGGAGCTGTTTTTT.

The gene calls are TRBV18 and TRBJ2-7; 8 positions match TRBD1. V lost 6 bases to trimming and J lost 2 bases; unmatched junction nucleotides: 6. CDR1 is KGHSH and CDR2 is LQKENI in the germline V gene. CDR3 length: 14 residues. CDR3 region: CASSPGQAPYEQYF. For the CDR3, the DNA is TGTGCCAGCTCGCCGGGACAGGCTCCCTACGAGCAGTACTTC.

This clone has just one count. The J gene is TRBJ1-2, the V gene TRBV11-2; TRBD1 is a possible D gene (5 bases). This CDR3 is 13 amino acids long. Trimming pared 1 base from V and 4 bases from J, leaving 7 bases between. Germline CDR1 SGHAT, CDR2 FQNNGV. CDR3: CASSLGTFYGYTF. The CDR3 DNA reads TGTGCCAGCAGCTTAGGGACATTCTATGGCTACACCTTC. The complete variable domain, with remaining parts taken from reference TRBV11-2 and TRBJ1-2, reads EAGVAQSPRYKIIEKRQSVAFWCNPISGHATLYWYQQILGQGPKLLIQFQNNGVVDDSQLPKDRFSAERLKGVDSTLKIQPAKLEDSAVYLCASSLGTFYGYTFGSGTRLTVV.

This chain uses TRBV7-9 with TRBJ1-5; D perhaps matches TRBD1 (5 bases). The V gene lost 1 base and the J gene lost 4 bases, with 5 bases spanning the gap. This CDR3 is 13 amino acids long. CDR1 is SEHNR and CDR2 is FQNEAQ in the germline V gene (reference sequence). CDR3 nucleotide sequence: TGTGCCAGCAGCTTAGACAGGAATCAGCCCCAGCATTTT. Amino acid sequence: CASSLDRNQPQHF.

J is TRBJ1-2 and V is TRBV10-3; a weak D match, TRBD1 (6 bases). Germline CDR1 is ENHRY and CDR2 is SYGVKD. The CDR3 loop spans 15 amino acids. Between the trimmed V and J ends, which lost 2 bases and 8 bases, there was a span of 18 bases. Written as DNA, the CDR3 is TGTGCCATCAGTGAGAGTGGGGGACAAACCGAGGGCTACACCTTC. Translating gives CAISESGGQTEGYTF.

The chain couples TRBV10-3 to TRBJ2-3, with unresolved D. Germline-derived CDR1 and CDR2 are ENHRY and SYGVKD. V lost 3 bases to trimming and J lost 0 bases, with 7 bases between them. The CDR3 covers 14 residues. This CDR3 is CAISDRASTDTQYF. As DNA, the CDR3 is TGTGCCATCAGTGACCGCGCTAGCACAGATACGCAGTATTTT.

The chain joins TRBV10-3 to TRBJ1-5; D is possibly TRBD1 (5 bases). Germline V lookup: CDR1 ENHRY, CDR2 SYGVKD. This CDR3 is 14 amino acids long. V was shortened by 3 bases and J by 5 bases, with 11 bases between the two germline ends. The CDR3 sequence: CAISERQRDQPQHF. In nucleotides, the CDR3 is TGTGCCATCAGTGAAAGACAGCGAGATCAGCCCCAGCATTTT.

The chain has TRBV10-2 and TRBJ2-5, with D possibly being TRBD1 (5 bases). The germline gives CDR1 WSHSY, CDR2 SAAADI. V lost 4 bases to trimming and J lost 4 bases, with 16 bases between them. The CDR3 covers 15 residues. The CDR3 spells CASSGWAGLLETQYF. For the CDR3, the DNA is TGCGCCAGCAGTGGATGGGCAGGGCTTTTAGAGACCCAGTACTTC.

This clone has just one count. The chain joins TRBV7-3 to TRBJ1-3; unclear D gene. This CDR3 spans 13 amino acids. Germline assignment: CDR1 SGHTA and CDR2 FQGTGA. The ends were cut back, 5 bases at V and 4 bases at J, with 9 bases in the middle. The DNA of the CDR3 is TGTGCCAGCAGCCCGGCGGTGGGAAACACCATATATTTT. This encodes CASSPAVGNTIYF.

CDR3 amino acids: CASSPSVSSYNEQFF. CDR3 nucleotides: TGTGCCAGCAGCCCCAGCGTTAGCTCCTACAATGAGCAGTTCTTC. This chain links TRBV11-2 with TRBJ2-1, with D unresolved. The CDR3 has 15 amino acids. CDR1 is SGHAT and CDR2 is FQNNGV in the germline V gene. V shed 5 bases and J shed 0 bases, with 11 bases lying between them.

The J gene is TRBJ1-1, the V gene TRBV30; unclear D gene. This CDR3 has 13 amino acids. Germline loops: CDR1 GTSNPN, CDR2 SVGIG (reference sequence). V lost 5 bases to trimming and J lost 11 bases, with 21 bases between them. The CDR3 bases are TGTGCCTGGGGTGATGAGGAATCAGCTCAGGCTTTCTTT. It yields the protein CAWGDEESAQAFF.

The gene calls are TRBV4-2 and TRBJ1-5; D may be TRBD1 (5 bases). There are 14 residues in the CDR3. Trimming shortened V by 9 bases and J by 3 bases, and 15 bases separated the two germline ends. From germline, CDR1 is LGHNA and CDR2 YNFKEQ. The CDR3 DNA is TGTGCCAGTCGGGGCGGGGGAACCAATCAGCCCCAGCATTTT. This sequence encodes CASRGGGTNQPQHF.

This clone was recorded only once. The CDR3 nucleotides read TGTGCCAGCAGCTCCTGGACTAGCGGGTCCAATGAGCAGTTCTTC. It codes for CASSSWTSGSNEQFF. The rearrangement uses TRBV11-2 and TRBJ2-1; 11 bases map to TRBD2. The CDR3 is 15 residues long. V shed 4 bases, J shed 6 bases, and the junction held 5 bases outside the gene matches. Germline V CDR1 and CDR2: SGHAT, FQNNGV.

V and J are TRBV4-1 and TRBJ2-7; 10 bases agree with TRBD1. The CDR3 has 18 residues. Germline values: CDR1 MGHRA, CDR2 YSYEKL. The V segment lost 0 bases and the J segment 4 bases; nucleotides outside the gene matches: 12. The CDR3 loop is CASSQDSGDRGFNYEQYF. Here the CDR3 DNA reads TGCGCCAGCAGCCAAGATTCGGGGGACAGGGGCTTTAATTACGAGCAGTACTTC.

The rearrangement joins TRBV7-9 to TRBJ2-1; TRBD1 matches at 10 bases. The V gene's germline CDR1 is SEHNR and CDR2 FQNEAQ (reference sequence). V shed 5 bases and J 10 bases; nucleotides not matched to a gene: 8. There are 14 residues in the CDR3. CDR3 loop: CASSPTGGYREQFF. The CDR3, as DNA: TGTGCCAGCAGCCCGACAGGGGGCTACAGGGAGCAGTTCTTC.

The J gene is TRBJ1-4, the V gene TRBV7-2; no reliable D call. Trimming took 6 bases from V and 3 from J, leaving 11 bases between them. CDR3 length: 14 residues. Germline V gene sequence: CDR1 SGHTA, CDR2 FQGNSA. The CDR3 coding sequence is TGTGCCAGCAGTCTCCTCGGGGCTAATGAAAAACTGTTTTTT. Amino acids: CASSLLGANEKLFF.